This TCR beta chain was recorded in a study of early T cells in non-severe SARS-CoV-2 infection. About the study: Sequencing of unsorted whole blood was done on bulk RNA, leaving chains unpaired. Findings and caveats of the study: Anti-spike CD8 responses were favored by VDJdb matching, which missed private and CD4 specificities.

Separate cDNA molecules each had unique molecular identifiers attached to them. TCRdb redid the calling of the 5' RACE reads with MiXCR, one entry per CDR3 protein. The repertoire holds roughly 83,000 distinct CDR3 sequences, with about 10% as singletons. This clonotype was seen ten or more times. Its antigen is not known. The CDR3 has 14 residues. The germline V gene encodes CDR1 SNHLY and CDR2 FYNNEI. The J segment lost 5 bases and the V segment lost 5 bases, leaving 6 bases of the junction unmatched. The receptor was derived from an adult who was a healthcare worker with PCR-confirmed SARS-CoV-2 infection or an uninfected control (not recorded which). The material sequenced was whole blood, taken at baseline. The chain joins TRBV2 to TRBJ2-5, with TRBD2 identical over 9 bases. The CDR3 reads CASSMAGGFETQYF. CDR3 sequence (DNA): TGTGCCAGCAGTATGGCGGGAGGGTTCGAGACCCAGTACTTC.